These 30 T cell receptor beta chains share one sample of origin, sequenced in a study of OX40 agonist ivuxolimab in advanced cancers. TCRdb's table, derived via immunoSEQ multiplex PCR, lists solely in-frame clones and lacks some. The sample has about 43,000 clones, 80% seen once. Here the sequenced sample was CD4+ or CD8+ T cells sorted from blood, taken in a trial of the OX40 agonist ivuxolimab. The receptor set was obtained from an adult with an advanced solid tumor such as melanoma, head and neck, liver or kidney cancer.

Only one count was recorded for this clone. The chain has TRBV7-2 and TRBJ2-7, with no clear D. Germline CDR1 is SGHTA and CDR2 is FQGNSA. This CDR3 has 13 amino acids. V was pared by 6 bases and J by 7 bases, with 16 bases between. As DNA, the CDR3 is TGTGCCAGCAGTTACGGGCCGGGTGGGGAGCAGTACTTC. This gives the protein CASSYGPGGEQYF.

In this sample, this clone turned up a few times. The chain links TRBV14 to TRBJ1-6, with a weak D call TRBD1 (5 bases). The germline gives CDR1 SGHDN, CDR2 FVKESK. Between the trimmed V and J ends, which lost 2 bases and 7 bases, there was a span of 6 bases. CDR3 length: 13 amino acids. This CDR3 reads CASSQQGNSPLHF. The CDR3 nucleotides read TGTGCCAGCAGCCAACAGGGCAATTCACCCCTCCACTTT. The whole variable domain, filled in from reference TRBV14 and TRBJ1-6, reads EAGVTQFPSHSVIEKGQTVTLRCDPISGHDNLYWYRRVMGKEIKFLLHFVKESKQDESGMPNNRFLAERTGGTYSTLKVQPAELEDSGVYFCASSQQGNSPLHFGNGTRLTVT.

This clone appeared a single time. The rearrangement links TRBV9 to TRBJ2-7, with 14 bases fitting TRBD2. The V gene end was trimmed by 4 bases and the J gene end by 4 bases; junction bases not matched to a gene: 4. There are 15 residues in the CDR3. Germline loops: CDR1 SGDLS, CDR2 YYNGEE. The CDR3 protein is CASSPGLAGAYEQYF. Here the CDR3 DNA reads TGTGCCAGCAGCCCGGGACTAGCGGGAGCGTACGAGCAGTACTTC.

This chain uses TRBV12-5 with TRBJ1-1; D is possibly TRBD1 (5 bases). The CDR3 has 14 amino acids. The germline CDR1 and CDR2 sequences are LGHNT and FRNRAP. The V end was cut by 8 bases, the J end by 1 base, with 14 bases between. The CDR3 is CASRGAGRNTEAFF. CDR3 DNA: TGTGCTAGTCGTGGTGCAGGGAGGAACACTGAAGCTTTCTTT.

The chain is built from TRBV19 and TRBJ1-2; D gene uncertain. The CDR3 contains 12 residues. Germline lookup yields CDR1 LNHDA and CDR2 SQIVND (reference sequence). V was clipped by 4 bases and J by 4 bases, with 7 bases between them. This CDR3 reads CASSRGAYGYTF. The CDR3 coding sequence is TGTGCCAGTAGTAGGGGAGCCTATGGCTACACCTTC.

The chain carries TRBV7-6 and TRBJ2-5; tentative D call: TRBD1 (5 bases). The V end lost 1 base, the J end lost 2 bases, and 11 bases lay between the germline ends. Looked up from germline, CDR1 is SGHVS and CDR2 is FNYEAQ. The CDR3 runs to 15 residues. The CDR3 nucleotides are TGTGCCAGCAGCTTAGATACAGGATGGCAAGAGACCCAGTACTTC. Translation gives CASSLDTGWQETQYF.

This chain uses TRBV18 with TRBJ1-1; D is uncertain. The CDR3 contains 13 residues. Looked up from germline, CDR1 is KGHSH and CDR2 is LQKENI. Trimming took off 6 bases at V and 6 bases at J, with 14 bases between the two ends. CDR3 nucleotide sequence: TGTGCCAGCTCGCCATCTGACGTGGCTGAAGCTTTCTTT. Its protein is CASSPSDVAEAFF.

The V gene is TRBV7-6, the J gene TRBJ1-6, with TRBD1 identical over 7 bases. V was pared by 5 bases and J by 11 bases, with 6 bases of the junction left unmatched. Germline V gene lookup returns CDR1 SGHVS and CDR2 FNYEAQ. The CDR3 totals 13 residues. The CDR3 DNA is TGTGCCAGCAGCACTAAGGGGGCGGCACCCCTCCACTTT. It is translated as CASSTKGAAPLHF.

V gene TRBV6-5 combines with J gene TRBJ1-6; D call uncertain. Per the germline V gene, CDR1 is MNHEY and CDR2 is SVGAGI. The CDR3 covers 14 residues. The V and J ends lost 5 bases and 5 bases respectively, with 10 bases between them. CDR3 in DNA: TGTGCCAGCAGTGGTGGAGTCCATAATTCACCCCTCCACTTT. This gives the protein CASSGGVHNSPLHF.

The chain uses TRBV27 and TRBJ1-6; TRBD1 is a possible D gene (5 bases). This CDR3 region has 15 residues. The germline gives CDR1 MNHEY, CDR2 SMNVEV (reference sequence). The V and J ends lost 6 bases and 8 bases respectively, with 17 bases between them. The DNA of the CDR3 is TGTGCCAGCAGGGGTTGGGGGGTGGAGGATTCACCCCTCCACTTT. Its protein product is CASRGWGVEDSPLHF.

The chain carries TRBV9 and TRBJ2-3, with D hard to call. The CDR3 is 12 residues long. Germline V CDR1 and CDR2: SGDLS, YYNGEE. Trimming removed 0 bases at V and 5 bases at J, with 4 bases between. For the CDR3, the DNA is TGTGCCAGCAGCGTAGACTTAGATACGCAGTATTTT. Protein sequence: CASSVDLDTQYF.

The chain recombines TRBV29-1 with TRBJ2-7; TRBD2 matches 8 bases. Losses at the gene ends were 6 bases for V and 9 bases for J; bases not matched to a gene: 19. CDR1 SQVTM and CDR2 ANQGSEA come from the germline V gene. This CDR3 is built from 15 residues. CDR3 sequence (DNA): TGCAGCGTCCTCTCCACCTCCAGCGGGAGAATCTGGCAGTACTTC. Its translation is CSVLSTSSGRIWQYF.

There are a few counts of this clone. The chain is built from TRBV5-4 and TRBJ2-7, with no clear D. Germline-derived CDR1 and CDR2 are SGHNT and YYREEE (reference sequence). The V end was cut by 2 bases, the J end by 4 bases, with 10 bases between. The CDR3 extends over 13 amino acids. CDR3 bases: TGTGCCAGCAGCTTAGGAGACGGGTACGAGCAGTACTTC. It specifies CASSLGDGYEQYF.

The V call is TRBV4-1, the J call TRBJ1-5; D is unclear. From germline, CDR1 is MGHRA and CDR2 YSYEKL. Trimming shortened V by 1 base and J by 4 bases, and 5 bases separated the two germline ends. The CDR3 length is 13 residues. CDR3 bases: TGCGCCAGCAGCCAAGTCGATAATCAGCCCCAGCATTTT. Its translation: CASSQVDNQPQHF.

This clone was seen once. V and J are TRBV7-2 and TRBJ1-1; a possible D gene is TRBD1 (5 bases). The CDR3 runs to 15 residues. Deletions cut 1 base from V and 0 bases from J, with 9 bases between. The V gene's germline CDR1 is SGHTA and CDR2 FQGNSA. The CDR3 nucleotides are TGTGCCAGCAGCTTAGTCGGGGGGATGAACACTGAAGCTTTCTTT. Its translation: CASSLVGGMNTEAFF.

The chain employs TRBV2 and TRBJ1-5, with a tentative D call TRBD1 (5 bases). The V end was cut by 4 bases, the J end by 7 bases, with 14 bases between. Germline V lookup: CDR1 SNHLY, CDR2 FYNNEI. This CDR3 comprises 14 residues. CDR3 loop: CASSGGTDTQPQHF. In DNA form, the CDR3 reads TGTGCCAGCAGTGGGGGGACGGATACACAGCCCCAGCATTTT.

The chain employs TRBV7-8 and TRBJ2-2; D possibly matches TRBD1 or TRBD2 (5 bases each). Germline assignment: CDR1 SGHVS and CDR2 FQNEAQ. Trimming removed 1 base from V and 5 bases from J, with 11 bases in between. CDR3 length: 15 residues. The CDR3 reads CASSLGQRGTGELFF. DNA of the CDR3: TGTGCCAGCAGCTTAGGACAGAGAGGGACCGGGGAGCTGTTTTTT.

This chain uses TRBV6-6 with TRBJ2-7; D uncertain. CDR1 and CDR2 from the germline V gene are MNHNY and SVGAGI (reference sequence). CDR3 length: 11 residues. The germline V and J ends were trimmed by 7 bases and 3 bases, with 7 bases remaining between them. The CDR3 loop is CASTAGYEQYF. For the CDR3, the DNA is TGTGCCAGCACCGCTGGCTACGAGCAGTACTTC.

This chain uses TRBV19 with TRBJ1-3; no firm D call. This CDR3 region has 11 residues. The germline V gene has CDR1 LNHDA and CDR2 SQIVND (reference sequence). Trimming cost V 3 bases and J 4 bases, with 1 base left between them. DNA of the CDR3: TGTGCCAGTAGTATCGGAAACACCATATATTTT. It yields the protein CASSIGNTIYF.

The V call is TRBV30, the J call TRBJ1-6; D is perhaps TRBD1 (6 bases). Germline values: CDR1 GTSNPN, CDR2 SVGIG (reference sequence). V lost 3 bases and J 4 bases, leaving 16 bases between the germline ends. The CDR3 sequence is 16 residues long. The CDR3 region is CAWRLQGLEYNSPLHF. CDR3 nucleotide sequence: TGTGCCTGGAGACTACAGGGACTCGAATATAATTCACCCCTCCACTTT.

The table lists this clone with a few counts. CDR3 sequence reads: CASGSGTYEQYF. CDR3 nucleotide sequence: TGTGCCAGCGGCAGCGGGACTTACGAGCAGTACTTC. The chain joins TRBV2 to TRBJ2-7, with TRBD2 identical over 7 bases. J was trimmed by 4 bases and V by 8 bases; bases with no gene match: 5. CDR1 SNHLY and CDR2 FYNNEI come from the germline V gene. The CDR3 extends over 12 amino acids.

The chain uses TRBV7-8 and TRBJ2-1; perhaps TRBD1 as D (6 bases). The germline V gene has CDR1 SGHVS and CDR2 FQNEAQ. This CDR3 has 13 amino acids. The V and J ends lost 5 bases and 9 bases respectively, with 14 bases between them. CDR3 loop: CASSLSRGREQFF. As DNA, the CDR3 is TGTGCCAGCAGCCTAAGCAGGGGTCGTGAGCAGTTCTTC.

The CDR3 DNA sequence: TGTGCCAGCAGTCTTACTAGCTCGACTTCGGATACGCAGTATTTT. Translating gives CASSLTSSTSDTQYF. The chain carries TRBV6-4 and TRBJ2-3, with TRBD2 as a possible D gene (6 bases). The V end was cut by 5 bases, the J end by 6 bases, with 18 bases between. The CDR3 runs to 15 residues. Per germline, CDR1 MRHNA and CDR2 SNTAGT.

The genes are TRBV28 and TRBJ1-5; D not resolved. Per the germline V gene, CDR1 is MDHEN and CDR2 is SYDVKM. This CDR3 spans 14 amino acids. V lost 5 bases, J lost 3 bases, and 11 bases lay in between. The CDR3 is CASSQRQNNQPQHF. In DNA, the CDR3 is TGTGCCAGCAGTCAGAGGCAGAACAATCAGCCCCAGCATTTT.

This chain links TRBV7-2 with TRBJ1-4, with a possible D match to TRBD1 (5 bases). The CDR3 has 16 amino acids. Germline CDR1 and CDR2: SGHTA and FQGNSA. V gave up 1 base and J gave up 5 bases, with 14 bases separating them. The CDR3 sequence: CASSLEFRAGNEKLFF. DNA for the CDR3: TGTGCCAGCAGCTTAGAGTTCAGGGCAGGGAATGAAAAACTGTTTTTT.

The J gene is TRBJ1-3, the V gene TRBV30, with no clear D. CDR1 is GTSNPN and CDR2 is SVGIG in the germline V gene (reference sequence). The CDR3 has 15 residues. Trimming cost V 3 bases and J 4 bases, with 16 bases left between them. The chain's CDR3 is CAWSLPGGRGNTIYF. The CDR3 coding sequence is TGTGCCTGGAGCCTCCCCGGAGGGAGGGGAAACACCATATATTTT.

With regard to this clone: Other DNA sequences in the sample encode the same CDR3. The chain is built from TRBV5-6 and TRBJ2-2; tentatively, D is TRBD2 (5 bases). V was shortened by 4 bases and J by 4 bases, with 20 bases between the two germline ends. The CDR3 contains 17 residues. The germline gives CDR1 SGHDT, CDR2 YYEEEE. The CDR3 nucleotides read TGTGCCAGCAGCGTGGGGTGGGCGGTTCGGGGCACCGGGGAGCTGTTTTTT. It is translated as CASSVGWAVRGTGELFF.

This chain links TRBV6-1 with TRBJ1-5; 9 bases line up with TRBD1. CDR3 length equals 15 residues. V gave up 5 bases and J gave up 6 bases; unmatched junction bases: 8. Germline V lookup: CDR1 MNHNS, CDR2 SASEGT. CDR3: CASSLRTGDSQPQHF. DNA of the CDR3: TGTGCCAGCAGTTTACGGACAGGGGACAGTCAGCCCCAGCATTTT.

By frequency in the sample, this clone is medium-sized. V usage is TRBV30 and J usage is TRBJ1-6, with D unresolved. Germline-derived CDR1 and CDR2 are GTSNPN and SVGIG (reference sequence). This CDR3 comprises 14 residues. Trimming took 2 bases from V and 0 from J, leaving 5 bases between them. This CDR3 reads CAWSTRSYNSPLHF. In nucleotides, the CDR3 is TGTGCCTGGAGTACCCGCTCCTATAATTCACCCCTCCACTTT.

V gene TRBV7-6 combines with J gene TRBJ2-7; 7 positions match TRBD1. V lost 3 bases to trimming and J lost 4 bases; unmatched junction nucleotides: 3. This CDR3 has 13 amino acids. Germline CDR1 SGHVS, CDR2 FNYEAQ. The CDR3 here is CASSFPGQYEQYF. CDR3 sequence (DNA): TGTGCCAGCAGCTTTCCGGGACAGTACGAGCAGTACTTC.